The 11 T cell receptor beta chains below were found in one sample sequenced in a study of Ad26.COV2.S vaccination and SARS-CoV-2 variants. Repertoires were generated with immunoSEQ multiplex PCR, while TCRdb's copy carries only in-frame clones and drops some. Counted here are roughly 300,000 clones, approximately 90% occurring once; the ten biggest clones make up 6.4%. Described treatment: some 19 received Ad26.COV2.S at low or high dose, single or two shots; about 5 received placebo; per-sample allocation not given. Vaccine and placebo recipients were sampled on day 63 after the first injection. This sample comprised peripheral blood, obtained in a trial of Ad26.COV2.S vaccine versus placebo. The origin of the receptors is a person between 18 and 60 years old who received the Ad26.COV2.S COVID-19 vaccine or a placebo.

This clone has only one observation. The rearrangement links TRBV27 to TRBJ1-5; D is unclear. Trimming cost V 6 bases and J 0 bases, with 12 bases left between them. The CDR3 extends over 15 amino acids. The germline CDR1 and CDR2 sequences are MNHEY and SMNVEV (reference sequence). The chain's CDR3 is CASSPGAYSNQPQHF. DNA for the CDR3: TGTGCCAGCAGCCCAGGCGCGTATAGCAATCAGCCCCAGCATTTT.

The J gene is TRBJ1-3, the V gene TRBV7-3; D is perhaps TRBD1 (6 bases). Trimming left V 4 bases short and J 4 bases short, with 8 bases between. From germline, CDR1 is SGHTA and CDR2 FQGTGA. CDR3 length equals 13 residues. CDR3 in amino acids: CASSSGVGNTIYF. The CDR3 coding sequence is TGTGCCAGCAGCTCAGGGGTGGGAAACACCATATATTTT.

The chain has TRBV6-4 and TRBJ2-2, with a possible D match to TRBD1 (6 bases). Germline CDR1 is MRHNA and CDR2 is SNTAGT. Trimming stripped 4 bases from V and 6 bases from J, with 9 bases between. The CDR3 totals 13 residues. CDR3 nucleotide sequence: TGTGCCAGCAGTGTCAGGGGATCCGGGGAGCTGTTTTTT. Translating gives CASSVRGSGELFF.

This chain uses TRBV6-2 or TRBV6-3 with TRBJ2-2; a possible D gene is TRBD1 (5 bases). This CDR3 is 15 amino acids long. V lost 6 bases and J lost 4, with 15 bases in between. Germline V gives CDR1 MNHEY, CDR2 SVGEGT. DNA of the CDR3: TGTGCCAGCAGCAAGACAGCTACCGTCACCGGGGAGCTGTTTTTT. This gives the protein CASSKTATVTGELFF.

The chain carries TRBV28 and TRBJ1-1; 8 bases are shared with TRBD1. Germline assignment: CDR1 MDHEN and CDR2 SYDVKM. With 5 bases clipped from V and 4 bases from J, the junction kept 9 bases outside the gene matches. This CDR3 is 15 amino acids long. CDR3 amino acids: CASSPRTGKVTEAFF. In nucleotides, the CDR3 is TGTGCCAGCAGTCCGAGGACAGGGAAGGTCACTGAAGCTTTCTTT.

To note about this clone: The same CDR3 can be traced to other DNA sequences in this sample. The chain is built from TRBV18 and TRBJ2-2; TRBD1 might be the D (6 bases). CDR1 and CDR2 from the germline V gene are KGHSH and LQKENI. V was trimmed by 1 base and J by 6 bases, leaving 6 bases between them. The CDR3 covers 13 residues. CDR3 protein: CASSPQGAGELFF. The CDR3 nucleotides read TGTGCCAGCTCACCACAGGGGGCCGGGGAGCTGTTTTTT.

The CDR3 sequence: CASSSTGGNTEAFF. The CDR3 DNA reads TGTGCCAGTAGCTCGACAGGGGGCAACACTGAAGCTTTCTTT. This chain connects TRBV19 to TRBJ1-1; the match to TRBD1 covers 10 bases. V lost 6 bases to trimming and J lost 2 bases; unmatched junction nucleotides: 3. There are 14 residues in the CDR3. Germline CDR1 and CDR2: LNHDA and SQIVND (reference sequence). The variable domain in full, completed from reference TRBV19 and TRBJ1-1, reads DGGITQSPKYLFRKEGQNVTLSCEQNLNHDAMYWYRQDPGQGLRLIYYSQIVNDFQKGDIAEGYSVSREKKESFPLTVTSAQKNPTAFYLCASSSTGGNTEAFFGQGTRLTVV.

The chain recombines TRBV5-6 with TRBJ2-5; possibly TRBD1 or TRBD2 for D (5 bases each). Germline V gene data show CDR1 as SGHDT and CDR2 as YYEEEE. Trimming left V 0 bases short and J 1 base short, with 7 bases between. This CDR3 is built from 14 residues. The CDR3 spells CASSLVGTQETQYF. The CDR3 DNA follows: TGTGCCAGCAGCTTGGTGGGGACCCAAGAGACCCAGTACTTC.

The chain links TRBV3-1 (or the pseudogene TRBV3-2) to TRBJ2-1; 16 nucleotides align to TRBD2. Germline lookup yields CDR1 LGHDT and CDR2 YNNKEL (reference sequence). Losses at the gene ends were 3 bases for V and 9 bases for J; bases not matched to a gene: 14. The CDR3 contains 19 residues. As DNA, the CDR3 is TGTGCCAGCAGCCAGGTCCCGGGACTAGCGGGAGGGCGGCGTCGTGAGCAGTTCTTC. Its protein product is CASSQVPGLAGGRRREQFF.

The chain has TRBV28 and TRBJ2-1; TRBD1 aligns across 9 bases. CDR1 is MDHEN, CDR2 SYDVKM, per germline. V lost 1 base and J lost 9; bases outside the gene matches: 10. The CDR3 has 16 amino acids. The CDR3 DNA reads as TGTGCCAGCAGTTTATTTCCCGGGACAGGGTTTAGTGAGCAGTTCTTC. Its translation is CASSLFPGTGFSEQFF.

This chain joins TRBV3-1 (or the pseudogene TRBV3-2) and TRBJ2-7, with TRBD2 identical over 8 bases. Germline V gives CDR1 LGHDT, CDR2 YNNKEL (reference sequence). This CDR3 has 17 amino acids. Germline trimming cut 0 bases from V and 2 bases from J; bases unmatched to any gene: 9. The CDR3 nucleotides are TGTGCCAGCAGCCAAGATCGGGGTTTAGCGGGGACCTACGAGCAGTACTTC. This gives the protein CASSQDRGLAGTYEQYF.